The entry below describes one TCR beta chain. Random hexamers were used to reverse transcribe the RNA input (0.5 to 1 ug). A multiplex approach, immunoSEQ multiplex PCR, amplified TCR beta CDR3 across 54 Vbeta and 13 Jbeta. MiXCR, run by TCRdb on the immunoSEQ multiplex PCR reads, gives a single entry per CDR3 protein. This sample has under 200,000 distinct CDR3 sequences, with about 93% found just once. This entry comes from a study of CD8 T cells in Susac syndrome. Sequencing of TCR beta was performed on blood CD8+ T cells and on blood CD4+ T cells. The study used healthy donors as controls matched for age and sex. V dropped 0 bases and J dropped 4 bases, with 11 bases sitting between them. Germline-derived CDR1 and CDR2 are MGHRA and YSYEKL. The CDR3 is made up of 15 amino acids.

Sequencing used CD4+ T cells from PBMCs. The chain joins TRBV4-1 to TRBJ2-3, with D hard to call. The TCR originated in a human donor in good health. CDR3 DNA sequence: TGCGCCAGCAGCCAAGAGGGCAGCGCCCCAGATACGCAGTATTTT. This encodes CASSQEGSAPDTQYF.